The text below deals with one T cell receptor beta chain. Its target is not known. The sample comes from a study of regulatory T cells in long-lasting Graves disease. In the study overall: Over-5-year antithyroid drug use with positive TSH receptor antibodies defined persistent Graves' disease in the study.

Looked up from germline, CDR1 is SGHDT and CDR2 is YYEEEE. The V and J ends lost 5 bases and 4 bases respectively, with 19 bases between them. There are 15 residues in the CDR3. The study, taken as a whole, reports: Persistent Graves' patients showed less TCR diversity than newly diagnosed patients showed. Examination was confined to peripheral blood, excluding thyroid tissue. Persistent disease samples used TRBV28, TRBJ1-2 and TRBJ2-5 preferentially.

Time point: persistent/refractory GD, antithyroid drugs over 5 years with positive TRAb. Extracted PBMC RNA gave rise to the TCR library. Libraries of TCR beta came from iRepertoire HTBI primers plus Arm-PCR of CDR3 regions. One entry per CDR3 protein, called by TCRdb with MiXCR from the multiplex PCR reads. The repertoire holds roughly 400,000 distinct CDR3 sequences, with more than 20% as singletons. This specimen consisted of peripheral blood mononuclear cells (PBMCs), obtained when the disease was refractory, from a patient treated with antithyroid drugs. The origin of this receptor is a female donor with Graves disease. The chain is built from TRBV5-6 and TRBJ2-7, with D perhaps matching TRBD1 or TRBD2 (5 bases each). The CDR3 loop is CASRLGTERYYEQYF. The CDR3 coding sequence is TGTGCCAGCAGACTAGGGACGGAAAGGTATTACGAGCAGTACTTC.